The present entry profiles one TCR beta chain with its context. Trimming took 0 bases from V and 4 from J, leaving 14 bases between them. The CDR3 loop spans 16 amino acids. CDR1 SGHAT and CDR2 FQNNGV come from the germline V gene. Treatment indicated: about 20 received Ad26.COV2.S at low or high dose, single or two shots; roughly five received placebo; per-sample allocation not given. Vaccine and placebo recipients were sampled on day 63 after the first injection. This entry is derived from a study of Ad26.COV2.S vaccination and SARS-CoV-2 variants. About the study: The COV1001 Ad26.COV2.S trial arm included the donor. Recipients of Ad26.COV2.S got it intramuscularly, once or twice 56 days apart.

Assay used: immunoSEQ multiplex PCR; TCRdb lists only in-frame clones, some missing. The sample has some 300,000 clones, around 83% seen once. V and J are TRBV11-2 and TRBJ2-3; maybe TRBD1 (6 bases). The TCR originated in a person aged 18 to 65 who received the Ad26.COV2.S COVID-19 vaccine or a placebo. Sequencing used peripheral blood, obtained in a trial of Ad26.COV2.S vaccine versus placebo. The DNA for the CDR3 is TGTGCCAGCAGCTTAGATACAGGGAGAAGGGCAGATACGCAGTATTTT. This encodes CASSLDTGRRADTQYF.